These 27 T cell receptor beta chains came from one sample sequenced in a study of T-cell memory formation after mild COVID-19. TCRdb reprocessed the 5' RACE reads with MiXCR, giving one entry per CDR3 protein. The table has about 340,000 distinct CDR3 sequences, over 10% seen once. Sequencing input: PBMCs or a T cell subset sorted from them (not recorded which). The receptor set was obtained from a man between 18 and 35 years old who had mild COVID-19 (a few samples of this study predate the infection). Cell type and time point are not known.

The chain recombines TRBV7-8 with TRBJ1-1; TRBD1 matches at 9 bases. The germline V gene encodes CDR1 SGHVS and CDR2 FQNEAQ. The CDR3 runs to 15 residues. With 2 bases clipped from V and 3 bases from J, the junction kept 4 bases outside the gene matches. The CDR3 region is CASSLWTGAHTEAFF. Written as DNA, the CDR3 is TGTGCCAGCAGCTTATGGACAGGGGCTCACACTGAAGCTTTCTTT.

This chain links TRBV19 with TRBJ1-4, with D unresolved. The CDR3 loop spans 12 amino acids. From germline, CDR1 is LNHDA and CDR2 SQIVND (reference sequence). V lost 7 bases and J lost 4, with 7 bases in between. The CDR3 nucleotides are TGTGCCAGTAAAGAGAATAATGAAAAACTGTTTTTT. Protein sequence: CASKENNEKLFF.

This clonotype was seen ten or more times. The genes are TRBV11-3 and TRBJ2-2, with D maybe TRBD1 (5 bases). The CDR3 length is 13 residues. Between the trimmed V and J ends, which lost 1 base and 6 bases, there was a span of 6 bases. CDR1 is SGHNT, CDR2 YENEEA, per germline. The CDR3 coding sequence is TGTGCCAGCAGCTTAGCAGGGTCCGGGGAGCTGTTTTTT. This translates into CASSLAGSGELFF.

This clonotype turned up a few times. The DNA of the CDR3 is TGCAGCGTAAGACAGGGGAATCAGCCCCAGCATTTT. The encoded protein is CSVRQGNQPQHF. This sequence joins TRBV29-1 and TRBJ1-5; TRBD1 matches at 8 bases. The junction had 2 bases not matched to a gene; V was cut back by 6 bases and J by 4 bases. The CDR3 runs 12 residues. The germline V gene has CDR1 SQVTM and CDR2 ANQGSEA.

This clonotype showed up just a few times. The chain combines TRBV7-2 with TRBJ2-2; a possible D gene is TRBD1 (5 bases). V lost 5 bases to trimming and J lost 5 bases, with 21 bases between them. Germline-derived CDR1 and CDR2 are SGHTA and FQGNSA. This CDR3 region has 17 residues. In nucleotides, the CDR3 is TGTGCCAGCAGCCAAGAAAGAGGCAGGGTCGGGACCGGGGAGCTGTTTTTT. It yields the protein CASSQERGRVGTGELFF.

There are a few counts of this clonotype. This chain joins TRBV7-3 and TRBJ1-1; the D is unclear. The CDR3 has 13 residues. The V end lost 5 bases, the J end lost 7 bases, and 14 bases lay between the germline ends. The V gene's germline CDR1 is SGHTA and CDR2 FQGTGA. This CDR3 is CASSPRTDGEAFF. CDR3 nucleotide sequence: TGTGCCAGCAGCCCCCGAACGGACGGTGAAGCTTTCTTT.

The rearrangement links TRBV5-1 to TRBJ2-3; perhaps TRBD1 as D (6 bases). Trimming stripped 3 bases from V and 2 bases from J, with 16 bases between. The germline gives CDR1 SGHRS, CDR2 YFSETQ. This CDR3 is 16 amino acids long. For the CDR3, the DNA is TGCGCCAGCAGCTCAGGACAGTCCACATACACAGATACGCAGTATTTT. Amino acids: CASSSGQSTYTDTQYF.

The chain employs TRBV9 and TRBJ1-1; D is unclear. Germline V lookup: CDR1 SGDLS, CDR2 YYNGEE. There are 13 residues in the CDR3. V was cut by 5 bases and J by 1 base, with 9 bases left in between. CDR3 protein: CASSTDGNTEAFF. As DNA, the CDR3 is TGTGCCAGCAGTACGGACGGGAACACTGAAGCTTTCTTT.

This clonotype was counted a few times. Here the CDR3 DNA reads TGTGCCATCGGCGCCAGCGGGGGCCTCACAGATACGCAGTATTTT. The encoded protein is CAIGASGGLTDTQYF. The V and J genes are TRBV10-3 and TRBJ2-3; 8 bases match TRBD2. The V gene end was trimmed by 8 bases and the J gene end by 2 bases; junction bases not matched to a gene: 9. The germline CDR1 and CDR2 sequences are ENHRY and SYGVKD. This CDR3 is built from 15 residues.

CDR3 in amino acids: CASKGPGGQPQHF. DNA for the CDR3: TGTGCCAGCAAGGGACCGGGGGGTCAGCCCCAGCATTTT. The chain couples TRBV6-5 to TRBJ1-5; D possibly corresponds to TRBD1 (5 bases). Germline V gene lookup returns CDR1 MNHEY and CDR2 SVGAGI. V was clipped by 7 bases and J by 6 bases, with 13 bases between them. The CDR3 spans 13 residues.

Here the CDR3 reads CAISRDRGNAGELFF. CDR3 DNA sequence: TGTGCCATCAGCCGGGACAGGGGTAACGCCGGGGAGCTGTTTTTT. The rearrangement links TRBV10-3 to TRBJ2-2; 10 nucleotides agree with TRBD1. The junction had 7 bases not matched to a gene; V was cut back by 6 bases and J by 6 bases. CDR1 and CDR2 (germline): ENHRY, SYGVKD. The CDR3 totals 15 residues.

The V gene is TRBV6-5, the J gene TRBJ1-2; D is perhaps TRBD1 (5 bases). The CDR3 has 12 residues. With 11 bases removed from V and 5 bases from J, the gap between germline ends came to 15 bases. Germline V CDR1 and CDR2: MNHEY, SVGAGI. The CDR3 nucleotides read TGTGCCGCGGCCGGGACTGGGTATGGCTACACCTTC. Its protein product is CAAAGTGYGYTF.

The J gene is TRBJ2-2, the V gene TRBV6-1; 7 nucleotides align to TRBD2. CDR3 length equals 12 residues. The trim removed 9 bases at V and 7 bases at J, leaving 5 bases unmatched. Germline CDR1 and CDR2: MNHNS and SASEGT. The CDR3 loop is CASHPGGGELFF. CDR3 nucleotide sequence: TGTGCCAGTCACCCGGGGGGCGGGGAGCTGTTTTTT.

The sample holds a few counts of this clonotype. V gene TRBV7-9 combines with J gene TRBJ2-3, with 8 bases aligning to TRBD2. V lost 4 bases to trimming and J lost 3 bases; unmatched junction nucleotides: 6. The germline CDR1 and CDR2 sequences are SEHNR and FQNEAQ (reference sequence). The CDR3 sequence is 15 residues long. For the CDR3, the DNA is TGTGCCAGCAGCTCCGGGACTAGGGGAACAGATACGCAGTATTTT. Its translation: CASSSGTRGTDTQYF.

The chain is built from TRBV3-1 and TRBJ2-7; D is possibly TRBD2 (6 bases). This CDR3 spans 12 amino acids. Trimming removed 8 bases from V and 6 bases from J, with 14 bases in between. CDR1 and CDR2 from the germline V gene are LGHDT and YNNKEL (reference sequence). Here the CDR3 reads CASQDSGVEQYF. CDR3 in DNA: TGTGCCAGCCAAGACTCGGGGGTCGAGCAGTACTTC.

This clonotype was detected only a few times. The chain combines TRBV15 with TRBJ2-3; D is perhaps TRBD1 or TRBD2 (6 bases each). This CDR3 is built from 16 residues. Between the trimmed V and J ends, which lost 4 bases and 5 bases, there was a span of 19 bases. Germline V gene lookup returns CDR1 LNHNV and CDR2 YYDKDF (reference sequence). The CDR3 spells CATSTGDGGEEDTQYF. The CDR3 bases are TGTGCCACCAGCACCGGTGACGGGGGCGAGGAAGATACGCAGTATTTT.

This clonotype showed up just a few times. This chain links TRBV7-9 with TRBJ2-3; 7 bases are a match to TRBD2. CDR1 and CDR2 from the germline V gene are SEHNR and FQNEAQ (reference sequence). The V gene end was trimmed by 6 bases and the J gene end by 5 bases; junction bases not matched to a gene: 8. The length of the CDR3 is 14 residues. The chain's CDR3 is CASRRGAGVDTQYF. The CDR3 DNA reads TGTGCCAGCAGGCGTGGTGCGGGGGTAGATACGCAGTATTTT.

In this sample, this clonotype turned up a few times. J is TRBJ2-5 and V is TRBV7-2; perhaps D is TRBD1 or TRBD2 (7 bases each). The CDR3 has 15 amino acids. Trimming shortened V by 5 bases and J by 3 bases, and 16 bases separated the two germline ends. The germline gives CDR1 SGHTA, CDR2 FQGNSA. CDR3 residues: CASSPGGGGEETQYF. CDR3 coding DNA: TGTGCCAGCAGCCCAGGGGGGGGCGGGGAAGAGACCCAGTACTTC. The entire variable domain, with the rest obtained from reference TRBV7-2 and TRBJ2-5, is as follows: GAGVSQSPSNKVTEKGKDVELRCDPISGHTALYWYRQSLGQGLEFLIYFQGNSAPDKSGLPSDRFSAERTGGSVSTLTIQRTQQEDSAVYLCASSPGGGGEETQYFGPGTRLLVL.

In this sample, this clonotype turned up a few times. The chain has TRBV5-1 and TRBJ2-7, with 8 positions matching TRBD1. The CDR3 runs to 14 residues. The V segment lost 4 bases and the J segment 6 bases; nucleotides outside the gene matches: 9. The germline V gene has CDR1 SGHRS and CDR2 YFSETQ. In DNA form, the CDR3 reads TGCGCCAGCAGCCTCCAGCCCGGACAGGGCGAGCAGTACGTC. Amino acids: CASSLQPGQGEQYV.

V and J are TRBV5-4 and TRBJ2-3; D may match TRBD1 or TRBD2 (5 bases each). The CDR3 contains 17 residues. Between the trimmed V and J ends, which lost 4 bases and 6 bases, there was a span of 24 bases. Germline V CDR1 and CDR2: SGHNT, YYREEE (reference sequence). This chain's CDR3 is CASSRKGQWGGLDTQYF. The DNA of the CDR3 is TGTGCCAGCAGCCGCAAGGGCCAGTGGGGCGGGCTGGATACGCAGTATTTT.

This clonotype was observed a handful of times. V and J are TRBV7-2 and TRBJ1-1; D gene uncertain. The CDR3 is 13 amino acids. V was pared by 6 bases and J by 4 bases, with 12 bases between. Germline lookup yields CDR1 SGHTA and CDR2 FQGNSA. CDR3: CASSSEELTEAFF. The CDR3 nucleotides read TGTGCCAGCAGTTCAGAGGAGCTCACTGAAGCTTTCTTT.

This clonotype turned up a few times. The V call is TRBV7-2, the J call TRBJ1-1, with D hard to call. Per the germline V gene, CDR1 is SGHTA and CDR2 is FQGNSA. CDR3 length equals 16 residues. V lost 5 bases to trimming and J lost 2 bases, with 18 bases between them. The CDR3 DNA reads TGTGCCAGCAGCGGAGCGTGGGGAGATGCCAACACTGAAGCTTTCTTT. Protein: CASSGAWGDANTEAFF.

Here the CDR3 DNA reads TGCAGTGCTAGAGCGGATTCTACTGAAGCTTTCTTT. Amino acids: CSARADSTEAFF. The chain combines TRBV20-1 with TRBJ1-1; no clear D. The V end was cut by 1 base, the J end by 5 bases, with 8 bases between. This CDR3 is built from 12 residues. CDR1 and CDR2 from the germline V gene are DFQATT and SNEGSKA (reference sequence).

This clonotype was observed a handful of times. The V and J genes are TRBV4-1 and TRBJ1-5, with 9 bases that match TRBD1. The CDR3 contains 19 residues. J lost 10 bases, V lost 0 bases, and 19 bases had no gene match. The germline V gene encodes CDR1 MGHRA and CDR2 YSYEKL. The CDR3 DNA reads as TGCGCCAGCAGCCAAGATCCGTCGGGGACAGGGACACTTAGTCACCCCCAGCATTTT. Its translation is CASSQDPSGTGTLSHPQHF.

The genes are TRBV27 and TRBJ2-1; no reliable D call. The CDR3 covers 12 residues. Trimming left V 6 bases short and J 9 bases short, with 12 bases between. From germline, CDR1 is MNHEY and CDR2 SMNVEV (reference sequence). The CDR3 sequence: CASRLRPTEQFF. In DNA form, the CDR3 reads TGTGCCAGCAGATTGAGGCCCACTGAGCAGTTCTTC.

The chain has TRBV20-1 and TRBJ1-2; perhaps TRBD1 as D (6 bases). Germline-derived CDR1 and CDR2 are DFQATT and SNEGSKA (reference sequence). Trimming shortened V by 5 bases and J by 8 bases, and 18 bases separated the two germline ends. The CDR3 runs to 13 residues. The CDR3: CSAVQGELLGYTF. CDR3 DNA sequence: TGCAGTGCTGTACAGGGTGAATTGTTGGGCTACACCTTC.

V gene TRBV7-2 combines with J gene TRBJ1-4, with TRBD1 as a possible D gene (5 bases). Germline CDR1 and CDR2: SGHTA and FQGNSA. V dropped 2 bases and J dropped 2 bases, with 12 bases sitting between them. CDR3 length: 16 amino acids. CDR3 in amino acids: CASSLLAGRTNEKLFF. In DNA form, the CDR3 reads TGTGCCAGCAGCTTATTAGCGGGACGGACTAATGAAAAACTGTTTTTT.